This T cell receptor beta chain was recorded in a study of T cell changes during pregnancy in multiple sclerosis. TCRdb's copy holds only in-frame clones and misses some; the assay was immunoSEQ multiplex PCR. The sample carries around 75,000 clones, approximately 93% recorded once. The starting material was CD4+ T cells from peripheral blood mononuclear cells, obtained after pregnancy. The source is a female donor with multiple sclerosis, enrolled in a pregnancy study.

This CDR3 is CASDSRNPPEDTQYF. As DNA, the CDR3 is TGTGCCTCCGATTCCCGTAACCCCCCGGAGGATACGCAGTATTTT. J is TRBJ2-3 and V is TRBV2; D not resolved. This CDR3 spans 15 amino acids. The V gene lost 11 bases and the J gene lost 6 bases, with 24 bases spanning the gap. From germline, CDR1 is SNHLY and CDR2 FYNNEI.